The clone carrying this TCR beta chain has only a few counts. The source of the sample is a study of tumor-infiltrating lymphocytes in primary liver carcinoma. Overall study context: The patient population consisted of men and women between 30 and 69 years of age. The study obtained roughly 3.5 to 8 million productive TCRbeta reads per sample, similar across tissue types. T1-T3 N0M0 was the stage of the tumors, which were about 4.2 to 10 cm across.

cDNA specific to TCR beta was made from about 550 ng of total RNA, with a constant-region primer employed for priming. Investigators got TCR beta libraries out of three nested multiplex PCR rounds, done with slightly modified ARM-PCR. MiXCR, applied by TCRdb to the multiplex PCR reads, yields one record per CDR3 protein. The sample holds approximately 310,000 distinct CDR3 sequences, roughly 60% seen once. Blood RNA was derived from unsorted whole blood, and germline DNA was extracted too. This clonotype originated in a man aged 40-55 years with primary liver carcinoma and hepatitis B virus infection. The sample was peripheral blood.

CDR3 sequence reads: CATSRVQETQYF. The DNA for the CDR3 is TGTGCCACCAGCAGAGTTCAGGAGACCCAGTACTTC. This chain links TRBV15 with TRBJ2-5; D gene unclear. Looked up from germline, CDR1 is LNHNV and CDR2 is YYDKDF (reference sequence). This CDR3 comprises 12 residues. With 1 base removed from V and 5 bases from J, the gap between germline ends came to 5 bases. Full variable domain (rest looked up from reference TRBV15 and TRBJ2-5): DAMVIQNPRYQVTQFGKPVTLSCSQTLNHNVMYWYQQKSSQAPKLLFHYYDKDFNNEADTPDNFQSRRPNTSFCFLDIRSPGLGDTAMYLCATSRVQETQYFGPGTRLLVL.